These 28 T cell receptor beta chains share one sample of origin, sequenced in a study of blood T cell repertoires in COVID-19. TCRdb's copy holds only in-frame clones and misses some; the assay was immunoSEQ multiplex PCR. The data contain a few hundred thousand clones, 88% of them singletons. Sequencing input: peripheral blood. The receptors here all came from a man aged 55 to 70 who had recovered from COVID-19.

The rearrangement links TRBV7-2 to TRBJ1-2, with D perhaps matching TRBD1 (5 bases). This CDR3 region has 13 residues. V gave up 4 bases and J gave up 6 bases, with 12 bases separating them. Germline V gives CDR1 SGHTA, CDR2 FQGNSA. The CDR3: CASSSGGRHGYTF. CDR3 bases: TGTGCCAGCAGCTCGGGGGGTAGGCATGGCTACACCTTC.

The chain uses TRBV15 and TRBJ2-1; 7 bases match TRBD2. The CDR3 has 11 amino acids. In germline, CDR1 is LNHNV, CDR2 YYDKDF (reference sequence). CDR3 DNA sequence: TGTGTGTCCCGGGGGGACAATGAGCAGTTCTTC. It yields the protein CVSRGDNEQFF.

The gene calls are TRBV10-2 and TRBJ2-2; 12 nucleotides match TRBD2. CDR1 is WSHSY and CDR2 is SAAADI in the germline V gene. The J segment lost 7 bases and the V segment lost 8 bases, leaving 5 bases of the junction unmatched. CDR3 length equals 14 residues. The CDR3 reads CASSSGGAGGELFF. The CDR3 bases are TGCGCCAGCTCTAGCGGGGGGGCAGGCGGGGAGCTGTTTTTT.

This rearrangement joins TRBV10-2 to TRBJ1-1; D not resolved. This CDR3 spans 13 amino acids. Trimming took 1 base from V and 3 from J, leaving 6 bases between them. CDR1 is WSHSY and CDR2 is SAAADI in the germline V gene. CDR3 coding DNA: TGCGCCAGCAGTGAGTGGGAGTACACTGAAGCTTTCTTT. This translates into CASSEWEYTEAFF.

The chain employs TRBV7-8 and TRBJ1-5; TRBD1 might be the D (5 bases). From germline, CDR1 is SGHVS and CDR2 FQNEAQ. V was shortened by 4 bases and J by 0 bases, with 13 bases between the two germline ends. The CDR3 totals 16 residues. CDR3 nucleotide sequence: TGTGCCAGCAGCTCGACAGTTACTTATAGCAATCAGCCCCAGCATTTT. Protein product: CASSSTVTYSNQPQHF.

This chain joins TRBV6-1 and TRBJ1-4; D call uncertain. The V gene lost 0 bases and the J gene lost 10 bases, with 15 bases spanning the gap. The CDR3 totals 15 residues. CDR1 is MNHNS, CDR2 SASEGT, per germline. CDR3 DNA: TGTGCCAGCAGTGAAGCCAACGCACGGTCCGGAAAACTGTTTTTT. Amino acid sequence: CASSEANARSGKLFF.

The rearrangement links TRBV2 to TRBJ2-5; the match to TRBD2 covers 10 bases. The CDR3 length is 14 residues. V was pared by 8 bases and J by 2 bases, with 5 bases of the junction left unmatched. Germline-derived CDR1 and CDR2 are SNHLY and FYNNEI. The CDR3 region has the DNA TGTGCCAGCTTTAGGACTAGCGGACAAGAGACCCAGTACTTC. Its translation: CASFRTSGQETQYF.

This chain joins TRBV5-6 and TRBJ2-1; 8 nucleotides match TRBD2. The CDR3 is made up of 15 amino acids. The junction had 7 bases not matched to a gene; V was cut back by 0 bases and J by 8 bases. CDR1 and CDR2 from the germline V gene are SGHDT and YYEEEE. The CDR3 DNA reads TGTGCCAGCAGCTTGGTCGGGGGGGCCTTAGATGAGCAGTTCTTC. Its protein product is CASSLVGGALDEQFF.

The V and J genes are TRBV9 and TRBJ2-1; tentative D call: TRBD2 (6 bases). This CDR3 has 17 residues. The germline gives CDR1 SGDLS, CDR2 YYNGEE. Trimming took 0 bases from V and 2 from J, leaving 15 bases between them. The CDR3 DNA sequence: TGTGCCAGCAGCGTAGCCGGCCGGGGGAACGCCTACAATGAGCAGTTCTTC. Translated, it gives CASSVAGRGNAYNEQFF. Complete variable domain (other parts from reference TRBV9 and TRBJ2-1): DSGVTQTPKHLITATGQRVTLRCSPRSGDLSVYWYQQSLDQGLQFLIQYYNGEERAKGNILERFSAQQFPDLHSELNLSSLELGDSALYFCASSVAGRGNAYNEQFFGPGTRLTVL.

The chain links TRBV11-2 to TRBJ2-7; TRBD2 aligns across 11 bases. The CDR3 sequence is 17 residues long. V gave up 2 bases and J gave up 1 base; unmatched junction bases: 7. Germline CDR1 reads SGHAT; CDR2 reads FQNNGV. The CDR3 nucleotides are TGTGCCAGCAGCTTAAGGGCTACTAGCGGGGGATCCTACGAGCAGTACTTC. It specifies CASSLRATSGGSYEQYF.

The rearrangement uses TRBV21-1 and TRBJ1-5; the DNA was not compared with TRBD1, the D call given in the table. TRBV21-1 represents a pseudogene. The CDR3 totals 19 residues. CDR3 bases: TGTGCCAGCAGCAAAAGGACTACGGACAGGGGCTATAGCAATCAGCCCCAGCATTTT. Translation gives CASSKRTTDRGYSNQPQHF.

This sequence joins TRBV3-1 (or the pseudogene TRBV3-2) and TRBJ1-5; D is unclear. In germline, CDR1 is LGHDT, CDR2 YNNKEL (reference sequence). Trimming removed 3 bases at V and 7 bases at J, with 19 bases between. The CDR3 has 16 residues. The CDR3 region has the DNA TGTGCCAGCAGCCACACCGAGTCCCGGCTGGGCCAGCCCCAGCATTTT. It codes for CASSHTESRLGQPQHF.

This CDR3 is CASSPKGSGQGNSPLHF. For the CDR3, the DNA is TGTGCCAGCTCACCAAAGGGTTCGGGACAGGGGAATTCACCCCTCCACTTT. This chain uses TRBV18 with TRBJ1-6, with TRBD1 matching 10 bases. Germline V CDR1 and CDR2: KGHSH, LQKENI. Losses at the gene ends were 2 bases for V and 7 bases for J; bases not matched to a gene: 8. The CDR3 contains 17 residues.

The V and J genes are TRBV27 and TRBJ2-7; TRBD1 is a possible D gene (6 bases). V lost 6 bases and J 0 bases, leaving 12 bases between the germline ends. There are 14 residues in the CDR3. In germline, CDR1 is MNHEY, CDR2 SMNVEV (reference sequence). CDR3 sequence (DNA): TGTGCCAGCAGGCCCGACAGGCCCTCCTACGAGCAGTACTTC. This codes for CASRPDRPSYEQYF.

The gene calls are TRBV5-1 and TRBJ1-1; 11 bases are shared with TRBD1. Germline V gene sequence: CDR1 SGHRS, CDR2 YFSETQ. Germline trimming cut 0 bases from V and 5 bases from J; bases unmatched to any gene: 3. The CDR3 sequence is 15 residues long. The CDR3 nucleotides are TGCGCCAGCAGCTTGGTGGGACAGGGGGTTACTGAAGCTTTCTTT. Translation: CASSLVGQGVTEAFF. The full variable domain, with the rest looked up from reference TRBV5-1 and TRBJ1-1, is KAGVTQTPRYLIKTRGQQVTLSCSPISGHRSVSWYQQTPGQGLQFLFEYFSETQRNKGNFPGRFSGRQFSNSRSEMNVSTLELGDSALYLCASSLVGQGVTEAFFGQGTRLTVV.

The chain couples TRBV6-2 or TRBV6-3 to TRBJ1-1; D is possibly TRBD1 (5 bases). Deletions cut 0 bases from V and 1 base from J, with 15 bases between. Looked up from germline, CDR1 is MNHEY and CDR2 is SVGEGT. There are 17 residues in the CDR3. The CDR3 DNA reads as TGTGCCAGCAGTTACTCGTCCCAGGGATTGACGAACACTGAAGCTTTCTTT. It translates to CASSYSSQGLTNTEAFF.

The V and J genes are TRBV5-1 and TRBJ2-5, with D tentatively TRBD1 (6 bases). Germline CDR1 and CDR2: SGHRS and YFSETQ. This CDR3 contains 14 residues. Trimming stripped 4 bases from V and 6 bases from J, with 16 bases between. The CDR3 bases are TGCGCCAGCAGCGCAGGACAGTGGGGACAGACCCAGTACTTC. Its protein is CASSAGQWGQTQYF.

The chain carries TRBV6-5 and TRBJ1-1; 7 nucleotides align to TRBD1. The CDR3 length is 14 residues. The germline CDR1 and CDR2 sequences are MNHEY and SVGAGI. V was clipped by 6 bases and J by 1 base; unmatched bases: 5. The CDR3 region is CASRKAGGNTEAFF. The CDR3 bases are TGTGCCAGCAGAAAGGCAGGGGGGAACACTGAAGCTTTCTTT.

The CDR3 reads CASTPPGVGEQYF. The CDR3 DNA sequence: TGTGCCAGCACCCCCCCGGGGGTTGGCGAGCAGTACTTC. The V and J genes are TRBV5-6 and TRBJ2-7; the D gene is possibly TRBD2 (6 bases). V dropped 6 bases and J dropped 6 bases, with 16 bases sitting between them. This CDR3 region has 13 residues. The germline gives CDR1 SGHDT, CDR2 YYEEEE.

This chain joins TRBV3-1 (or the pseudogene TRBV3-2) and TRBJ2-5, with a possible D match to TRBD1 (6 bases). CDR1 is LGHDT and CDR2 is YNNKEL in the germline V gene (reference sequence). The length of the CDR3 is 16 residues. The V and J ends lost 3 bases and 5 bases respectively, with 19 bases between them. The CDR3 reads CASSQGQLTVQETQYF. In DNA form, the CDR3 reads TGTGCCAGCAGCCAGGGACAATTAACCGTCCAGGAGACCCAGTACTTC.

J is TRBJ2-7 and V is TRBV30; 7 nucleotides agree with TRBD1. J lost 1 base, V lost 3 bases, and 6 bases had no gene match. The CDR3 spans 14 residues. Germline-derived CDR1 and CDR2 are GTSNPN and SVGIG (reference sequence). The DNA for the CDR3 is TGTGCCTGGAGAATAGGGGGCCCATCCTACGAGCAGTACTTC. Translating gives CAWRIGGPSYEQYF. Complete variable domain (other parts from reference TRBV30 and TRBJ2-7): SQTIHQWPATLVQPVGSPLSLECTVEGTSNPNLYWYRQAAGRGLQLLFYSVGIGQISSEVPQNLSASRPQDRQFILSSKKLLLSDSGFYLCAWRIGGPSYEQYFGPGTRLTVT.

V and J are TRBV9 and TRBJ1-5, with D tentatively TRBD1 (5 bases). Germline V gene sequence: CDR1 SGDLS, CDR2 YYNGEE. The V end was cut by 4 bases, the J end by 7 bases, with 18 bases between. The CDR3 is made up of 15 amino acids. CDR3 in amino acids: CASSTSGGVGQPQHF. DNA of the CDR3: TGTGCCAGCAGCACAAGTGGGGGGGTGGGACAGCCCCAGCATTTT. Looking up the rest from reference TRBV9 and TRBJ1-5 gives the full variable domain: DSGVTQTPKHLITATGQRVTLRCSPRSGDLSVYWYQQSLDQGLQFLIQYYNGEERAKGNILERFSAQQFPDLHSELNLSSLELGDSALYFCASSTSGGVGQPQHFGDGTRLSIL.

V gene TRBV2 combines with J gene TRBJ2-3; 12 bases map to TRBD2. Germline lookup yields CDR1 SNHLY and CDR2 FYNNEI. This CDR3 comprises 15 residues. V lost 7 bases, J lost 3 bases, and 5 bases stayed unmatched. The chain's CDR3 is CASTGLAGITDTQYF. Here the CDR3 DNA reads TGTGCCAGCACCGGACTAGCGGGGATTACAGATACGCAGTATTTT.

As concerns this clone: The same CDR3 also results from other DNA sequences found in this sample. The V gene is TRBV3-1 (or the pseudogene TRBV3-2), the J gene TRBJ2-5, with D possibly matching TRBD2 (7 bases). The CDR3 has 14 residues. V was cut by 4 bases and J by 5 bases, with 14 bases left in between. Germline V CDR1 and CDR2: LGHDT, YNNKEL (reference sequence). The CDR3 sequence is CASSRRGGQETQYF. Written as DNA, the CDR3 is TGTGCCAGCAGCCGAAGGGGGGGCCAGGAGACCCAGTACTTC.

This sequence joins TRBV7-2 and TRBJ2-2; 7 bases fit TRBD1. Germline CDR1 reads SGHTA; CDR2 reads FQGNSA. Trimming took 5 bases from V and 4 from J; bases not matched to a gene: 7. CDR3 length equals 15 residues. The CDR3 reads CASSPHRGGTGELFF. CDR3 nucleotide sequence: TGTGCCAGCAGCCCGCACAGGGGCGGCACCGGGGAGCTGTTTTTT. The whole variable domain, remainder taken from reference TRBV7-2 and TRBJ2-2, is GAGVSQSPSNKVTEKGKDVELRCDPISGHTALYWYRQSLGQGLEFLIYFQGNSAPDKSGLPSDRFSAERTGGSVSTLTIQRTQQEDSAVYLCASSPHRGGTGELFFGEGSRLTVL.

The rearrangement uses TRBV6-5 and TRBJ1-1, with 11 bases matching TRBD1. The CDR3 spans 14 residues. CDR1 MNHEY and CDR2 SVGAGI come from the germline V gene. The V segment lost 6 bases and the J segment 7 bases; nucleotides outside the gene matches: 7. In DNA, the CDR3 is TGTGCCAGCAGCCGCGGACAGGGGGCGGTTGAAGCTTTCTTT. It encodes CASSRGQGAVEAFF.

J is TRBJ2-1 and V is TRBV5-1, with 12 nucleotides matching TRBD2. Losses at the gene ends were 4 bases for V and 8 bases for J; bases not matched to a gene: 10. The CDR3 contains 16 residues. Germline V gene sequence: CDR1 SGHRS, CDR2 YFSETQ. As DNA, the CDR3 is TGCGCCAGCAGCCATCCTTCTAGCGGGGGGGCTGATGAGCAGTTCTTC. Protein product: CASSHPSSGGADEQFF.

The rearrangement joins TRBV5-4 to TRBJ2-3; weak D call: TRBD2 (5 bases). V was cut by 0 bases and J by 1 base, with 9 bases left in between. The CDR3 sequence is 15 residues long. Germline V gene lookup returns CDR1 SGHNT and CDR2 YYREEE (reference sequence). In DNA form, the CDR3 reads TGTGCCAGCAGCTTGGACCCGAGGGGCACAGATACGCAGTATTTT. Its protein product is CASSLDPRGTDTQYF.